The entry below gives a single T cell receptor (beta chain) sequence along with its context. The CDR3 length is 15 residues. Germline V gene data show CDR1 as SEHNR and CDR2 as FQNEAQ (reference sequence). V lost 4 bases, J lost 7 bases, and 10 bases stayed unmatched. Assay used: immunoSEQ multiplex PCR; TCRdb lists only in-frame clones, some missing. This table has some 150,000 clones, over 90% appearing once. The data belong to a study of control samples from healthy donors and cancer patients. The sequenced sample consisted of blood. The receptor comes from a man aged 50-60 years in good health. This chain links TRBV7-9 with TRBJ2-7; the match to TRBD1 covers 10 bases. The CDR3 DNA is TGTGCCAGCAGCTCAACCGGGACAGGGGCTTTGGAGCAGTACTTC. It specifies CASSSTGTGALEQYF.